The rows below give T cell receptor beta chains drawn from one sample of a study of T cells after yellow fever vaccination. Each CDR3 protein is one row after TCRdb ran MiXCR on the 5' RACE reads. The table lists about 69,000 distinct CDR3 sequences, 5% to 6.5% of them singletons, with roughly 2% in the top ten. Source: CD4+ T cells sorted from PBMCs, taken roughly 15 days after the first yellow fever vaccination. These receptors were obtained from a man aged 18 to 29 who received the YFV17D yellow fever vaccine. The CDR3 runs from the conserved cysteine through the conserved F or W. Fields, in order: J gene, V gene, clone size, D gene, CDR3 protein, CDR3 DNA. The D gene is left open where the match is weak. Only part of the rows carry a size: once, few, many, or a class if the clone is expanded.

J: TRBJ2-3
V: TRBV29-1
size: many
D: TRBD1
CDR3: CSVLGQTDTQYF
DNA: TGCAGCGTTTTGGGACAGACAGATACGCAGTATTTT

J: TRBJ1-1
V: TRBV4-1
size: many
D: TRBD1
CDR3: CASSQLFQNFRDSLLNTEAFF
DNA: TGCGCCAGCAGCCAGCTATTCCAGAATTTCCGGGACAGCCTTCTGAACACTGAAGCTTTCTTT

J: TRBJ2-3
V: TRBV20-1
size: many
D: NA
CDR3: CSARDSGGSTDTQYF
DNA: TGCAGTGCTAGAGATTCAGGCGGGAGCACAGATACGCAGTATTTT

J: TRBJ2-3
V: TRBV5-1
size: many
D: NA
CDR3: CASSLAGEGTDTQYF
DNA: TGCGCCAGCAGCTTGGCCGGTGAGGGCACAGATACGCAGTATTTT

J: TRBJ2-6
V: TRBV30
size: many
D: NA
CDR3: CAWSVQGANVLTF
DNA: TGTGCCTGGAGTGTTCAGGGGGCCAACGTCCTGACTTTC

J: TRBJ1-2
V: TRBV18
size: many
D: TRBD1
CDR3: CASSAGTGTAGYTF
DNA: TGTGCCAGCTCGGCCGGGACAGGGACGGCTGGCTACACCTTC

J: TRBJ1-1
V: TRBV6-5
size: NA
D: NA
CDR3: CASSYSASGARSAFF
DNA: TGTGCCAGCAGTTACAGCGCCTCGGGGGCAAGGTCCGCTTTCTTT

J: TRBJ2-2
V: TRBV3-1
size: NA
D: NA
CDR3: CATTQDKFGRANTGELFF
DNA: TGTGCCACCACCCAAGATAAGTTCGGCCGGGCGAACACCGGGGAGCTGTTTTTT

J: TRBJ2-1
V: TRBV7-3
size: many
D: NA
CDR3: CASSRGGTHYNEQFF
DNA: TGTGCCAGCAGCCGTGGGGGGACCCACTACAATGAGCAGTTCTTC

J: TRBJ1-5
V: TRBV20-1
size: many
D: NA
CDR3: CSASAPVGPQHF
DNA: TGCAGTGCTAGTGCTCCTGTGGGGCCCCAGCATTTT

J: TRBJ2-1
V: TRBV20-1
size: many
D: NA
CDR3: CSTDRAGARNEQFF
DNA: TGCAGTACAGACCGGGCCGGGGCGCGGAATGAGCAGTTCTTC

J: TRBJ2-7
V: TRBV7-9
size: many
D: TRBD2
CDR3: CASSLWSAGGSSEQYF
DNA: TGTGCCAGCAGCTTATGGTCAGCGGGGGGGAGCTCCGAGCAGTACTTC

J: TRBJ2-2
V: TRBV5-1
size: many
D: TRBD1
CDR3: CASSPLAGGTAGELFF
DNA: TGCGCCAGCAGCCCCCTGGCAGGGGGCACGGCCGGGGAGCTGTTTTTT

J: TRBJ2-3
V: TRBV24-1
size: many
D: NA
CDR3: CATSDLSRVGDTQYF
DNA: TGTGCCACCAGTGATTTAAGTAGGGTCGGAGATACGCAGTATTTT

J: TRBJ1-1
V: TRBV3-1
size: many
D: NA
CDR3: CASSQGVNTEAFF
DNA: TGTGCCAGCAGCCAGGGGGTGAACACTGAAGCTTTCTTT

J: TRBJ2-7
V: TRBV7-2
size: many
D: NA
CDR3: CASSWGSYEQYF
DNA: TGTGCCAGCAGTTGGGGATCGTACGAGCAGTACTTC

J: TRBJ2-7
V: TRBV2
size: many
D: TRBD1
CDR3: CASSGDRGAYEQYF
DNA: TGTGCCAGCAGCGGGGACAGGGGGGCCTACGAGCAGTACTTC

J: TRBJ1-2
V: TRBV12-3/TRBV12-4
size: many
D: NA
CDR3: CASSLYRVWENGYTF
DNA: TGTGCCAGCAGTTTATACAGGGTATGGGAGAATGGCTACACCTTC

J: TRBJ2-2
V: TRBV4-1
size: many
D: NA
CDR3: CASKGTGELFF
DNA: TGCGCCAGCAAGGGCACCGGGGAGCTGTTTTTT

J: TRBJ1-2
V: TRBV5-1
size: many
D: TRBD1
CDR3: CASSEGQGSGYTF
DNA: TGCGCCAGCAGCGAGGGACAGGGAAGTGGCTACACCTTC

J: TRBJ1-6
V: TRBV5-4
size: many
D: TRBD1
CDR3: CASSLEDRGSPLHF
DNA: TGTGCCAGCAGCTTAGAGGACAGGGGTTCACCCCTCCACTTT

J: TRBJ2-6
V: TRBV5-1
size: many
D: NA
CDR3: CASSYPDSGANVLTF
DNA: TGCGCCAGCAGCTACCCAGACTCTGGGGCCAACGTCCTGACTTTC

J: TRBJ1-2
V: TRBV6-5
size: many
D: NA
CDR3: CASSYSRSYGYTF
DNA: TGTGCCAGCAGTTACAGTCGGAGTTATGGCTACACCTTC

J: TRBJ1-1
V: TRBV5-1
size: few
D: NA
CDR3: CASSLSAGTNTEAFF
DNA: TGCGCCAGCAGCTTGAGCGCGGGGACGAACACTGAAGCTTTCTTT

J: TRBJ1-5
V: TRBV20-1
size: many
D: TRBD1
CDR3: CSARALGTVNQPQHF
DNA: TGCAGTGCTAGAGCTTTGGGGACAGTAAATCAGCCCCAGCATTTT

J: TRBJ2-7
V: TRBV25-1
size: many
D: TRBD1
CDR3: CASSGPTGGASEQYF
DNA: TGTGCCAGCAGTGGCCCTACAGGGGGAGCATCTGAGCAGTACTTC

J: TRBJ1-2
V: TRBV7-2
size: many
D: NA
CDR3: CASSLQVTSLYGYTF
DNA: TGTGCCAGCAGCTTGCAGGTGACTTCTCTCTATGGCTACACCTTC

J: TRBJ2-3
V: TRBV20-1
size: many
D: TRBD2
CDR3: CSARTSERGGYTQYF
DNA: TGCAGTGCTAGAACCAGCGAGCGGGGGGGGTATACGCAGTATTTT

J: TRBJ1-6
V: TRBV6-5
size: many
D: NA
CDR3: CASRLISYNSPLHF
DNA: TGTGCCAGCAGGCTCATCTCCTATAATTCACCCCTCCACTTT

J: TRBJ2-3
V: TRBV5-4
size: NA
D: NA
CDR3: CASSLRVGRGYTDTQYF
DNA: TGTGCCAGCAGCTTGAGGGTCGGACGGGGATACACAGATACGCAGTATTTT